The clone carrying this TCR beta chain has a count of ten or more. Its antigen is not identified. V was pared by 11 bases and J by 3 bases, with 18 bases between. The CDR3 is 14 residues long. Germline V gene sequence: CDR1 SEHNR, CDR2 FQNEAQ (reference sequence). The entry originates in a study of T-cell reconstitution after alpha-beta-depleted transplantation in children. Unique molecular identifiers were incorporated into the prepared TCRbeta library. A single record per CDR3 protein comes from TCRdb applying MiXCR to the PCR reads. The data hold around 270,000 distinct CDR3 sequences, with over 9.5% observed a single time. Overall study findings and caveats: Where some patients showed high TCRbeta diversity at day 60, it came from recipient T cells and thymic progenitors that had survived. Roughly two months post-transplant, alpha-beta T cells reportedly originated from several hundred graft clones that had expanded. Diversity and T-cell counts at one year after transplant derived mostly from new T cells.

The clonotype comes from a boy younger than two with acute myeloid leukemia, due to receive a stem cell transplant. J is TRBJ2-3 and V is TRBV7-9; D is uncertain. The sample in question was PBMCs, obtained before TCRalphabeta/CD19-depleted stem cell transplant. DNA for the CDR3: TGTGCCCGCCGTGGCGGATTAGGGACAGATACGCAGTATTTT. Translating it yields CARRGGLGTDTQYF.